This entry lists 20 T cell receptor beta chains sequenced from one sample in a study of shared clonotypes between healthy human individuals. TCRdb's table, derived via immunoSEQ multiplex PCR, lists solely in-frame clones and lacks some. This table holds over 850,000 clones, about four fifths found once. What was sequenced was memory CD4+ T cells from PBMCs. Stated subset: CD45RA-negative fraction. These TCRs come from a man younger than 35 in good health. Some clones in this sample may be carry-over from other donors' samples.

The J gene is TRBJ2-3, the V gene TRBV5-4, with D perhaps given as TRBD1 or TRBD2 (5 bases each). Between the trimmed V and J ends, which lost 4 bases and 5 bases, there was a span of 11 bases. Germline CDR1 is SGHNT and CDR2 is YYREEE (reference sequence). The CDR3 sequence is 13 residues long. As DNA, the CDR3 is TGTGCCAGCAGCCCCGAGGGGTTAGATACGCAGTATTTT. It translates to CASSPEGLDTQYF.

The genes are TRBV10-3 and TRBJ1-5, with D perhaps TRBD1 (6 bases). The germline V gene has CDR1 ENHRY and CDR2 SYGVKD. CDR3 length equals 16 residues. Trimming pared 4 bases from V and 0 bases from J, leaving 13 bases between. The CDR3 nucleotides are TGTGCCATCAGTGCACAGGGTCCCTATAGCAATCAGCCCCAGCATTTT. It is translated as CAISAQGPYSNQPQHF.

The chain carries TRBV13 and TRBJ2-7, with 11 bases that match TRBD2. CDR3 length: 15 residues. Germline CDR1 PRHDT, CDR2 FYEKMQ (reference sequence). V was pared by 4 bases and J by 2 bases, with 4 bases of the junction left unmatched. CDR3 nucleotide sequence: TGTGCCAGCAGCTCCGAGACTAGCGGGACCTACGAGCAGTACTTC. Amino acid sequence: CASSSETSGTYEQYF.

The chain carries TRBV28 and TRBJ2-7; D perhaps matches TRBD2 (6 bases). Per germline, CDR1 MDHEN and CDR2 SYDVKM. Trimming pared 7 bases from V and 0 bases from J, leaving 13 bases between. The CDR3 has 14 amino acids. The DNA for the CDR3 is TGTGCCAGCACCGGGCGGGGTGGCTCCTACGAGCAGTACTTC. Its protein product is CASTGRGGSYEQYF.

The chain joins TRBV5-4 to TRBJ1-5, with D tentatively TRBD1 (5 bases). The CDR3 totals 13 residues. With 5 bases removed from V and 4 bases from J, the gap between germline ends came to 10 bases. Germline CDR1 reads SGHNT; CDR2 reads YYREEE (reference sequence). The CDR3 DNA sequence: TGTGCCAGCAGTTCAGGGAGTAATCAGCCCCAGCATTTT. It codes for CASSSGSNQPQHF.

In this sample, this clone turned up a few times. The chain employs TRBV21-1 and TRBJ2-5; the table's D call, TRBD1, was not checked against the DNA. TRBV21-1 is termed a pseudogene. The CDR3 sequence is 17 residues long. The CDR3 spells CASRSLSRDRGRETQYF. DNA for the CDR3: TGTGCCAGTAGATCACTTTCACGGGACAGGGGGAGGGAGACCCAGTACTTC.

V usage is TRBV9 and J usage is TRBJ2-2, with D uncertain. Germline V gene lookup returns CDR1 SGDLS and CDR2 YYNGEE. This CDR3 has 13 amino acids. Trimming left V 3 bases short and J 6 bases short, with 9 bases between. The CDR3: CASSGPSSGELFF. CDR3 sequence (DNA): TGTGCCAGCAGCGGACCGAGCTCCGGGGAGCTGTTTTTT.

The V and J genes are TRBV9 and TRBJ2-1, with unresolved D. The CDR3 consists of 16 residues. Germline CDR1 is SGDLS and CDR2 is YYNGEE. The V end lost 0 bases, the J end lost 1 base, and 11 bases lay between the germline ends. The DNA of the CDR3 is TGTGCCAGCAGCGTAGGGTTAGCCGATTCCTACAATGAGCAGTTCTTC. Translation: CASSVGLADSYNEQFF. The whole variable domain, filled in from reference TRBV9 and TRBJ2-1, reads DSGVTQTPKHLITATGQRVTLRCSPRSGDLSVYWYQQSLDQGLQFLIQYYNGEERAKGNILERFSAQQFPDLHSELNLSSLELGDSALYFCASSVGLADSYNEQFFGPGTRLTVL.

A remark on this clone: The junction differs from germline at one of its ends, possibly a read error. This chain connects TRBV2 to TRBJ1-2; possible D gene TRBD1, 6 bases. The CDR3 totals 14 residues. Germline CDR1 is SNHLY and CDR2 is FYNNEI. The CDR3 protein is CASREGTYFYGYTF. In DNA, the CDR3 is TGTGCCAGCAGGGAAGGGACATACTTCTATGGCTACACCTTC.

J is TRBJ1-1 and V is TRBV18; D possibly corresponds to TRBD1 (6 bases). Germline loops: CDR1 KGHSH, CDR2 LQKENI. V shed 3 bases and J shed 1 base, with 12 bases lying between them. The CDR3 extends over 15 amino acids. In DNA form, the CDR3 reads TGTGCCAGCTCACCTCCCCACAGGGCGAACACTGAAGCTTTCTTT. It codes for CASSPPHRANTEAFF.

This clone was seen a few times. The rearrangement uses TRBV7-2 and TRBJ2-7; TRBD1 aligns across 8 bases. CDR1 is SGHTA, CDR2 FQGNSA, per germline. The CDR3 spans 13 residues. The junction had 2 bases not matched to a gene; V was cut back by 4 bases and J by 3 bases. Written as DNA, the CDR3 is TGTGCCAGCAGCTCACAGGGGGGCTACGAGCAGTACTTC. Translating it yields CASSSQGGYEQYF.

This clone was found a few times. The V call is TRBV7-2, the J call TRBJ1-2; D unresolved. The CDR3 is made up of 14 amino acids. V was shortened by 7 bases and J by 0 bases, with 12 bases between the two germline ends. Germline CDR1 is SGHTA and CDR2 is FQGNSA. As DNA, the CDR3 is TGTGCCAGCACCTCAAGTCACGCTAACTATGGCTACACCTTC. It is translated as CASTSSHANYGYTF. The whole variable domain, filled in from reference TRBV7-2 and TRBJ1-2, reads GAGVSQSPSNKVTEKGKDVELRCDPISGHTALYWYRQSLGQGLEFLIYFQGNSAPDKSGLPSDRFSAERTGGSVSTLTIQRTQQEDSAVYLCASTSSHANYGYTFGSGTRLTVV.

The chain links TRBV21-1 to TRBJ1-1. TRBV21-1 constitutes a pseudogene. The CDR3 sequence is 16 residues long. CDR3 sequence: CASSYKTGRVNTEAFF. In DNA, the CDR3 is TGTGCCAGCAGCTACAAGACAGGGAGGGTGAACACTGAAGCTTTCTTT.

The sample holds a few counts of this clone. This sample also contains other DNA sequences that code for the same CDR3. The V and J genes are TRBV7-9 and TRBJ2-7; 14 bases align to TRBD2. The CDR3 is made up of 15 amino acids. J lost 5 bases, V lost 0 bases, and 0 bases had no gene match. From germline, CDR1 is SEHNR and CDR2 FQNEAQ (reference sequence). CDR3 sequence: CASSLAGLAGDEQYF. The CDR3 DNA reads TGTGCCAGCAGCTTAGCGGGACTAGCGGGAGACGAGCAGTACTTC.

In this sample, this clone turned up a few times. The CDR3 loop reads CASSLGGGARYGYTF. The CDR3 DNA sequence: TGTGCCAGCAGTTTGGGAGGGGGCGCACGCTATGGCTACACCTTC. The chain is built from TRBV28 and TRBJ1-2, with 7 bases that match TRBD1. Germline assignment: CDR1 MDHEN and CDR2 SYDVKM. V lost 3 bases to trimming and J lost 4 bases; unmatched junction nucleotides: 8. The CDR3 is made up of 15 amino acids.

CDR3 region: CAISGYDYGYTF. Here the CDR3 DNA reads TGTGCCATCTCAGGGTATGACTATGGCTACACCTTC. The rearrangement links TRBV28 to TRBJ1-2; maybe TRBD1 (5 bases). V was cut by 10 bases and J by 3 bases, with 12 bases left in between. Germline CDR1 and CDR2: MDHEN and SYDVKM. CDR3 length: 12 residues.

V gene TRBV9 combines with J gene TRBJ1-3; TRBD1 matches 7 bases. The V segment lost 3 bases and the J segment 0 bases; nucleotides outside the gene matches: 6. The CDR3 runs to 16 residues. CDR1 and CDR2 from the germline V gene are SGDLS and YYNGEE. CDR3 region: CASSARGQSSGNTIYF. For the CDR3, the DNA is TGTGCCAGCAGCGCGCGGGGACAGAGCTCTGGAAACACCATATATTTT.

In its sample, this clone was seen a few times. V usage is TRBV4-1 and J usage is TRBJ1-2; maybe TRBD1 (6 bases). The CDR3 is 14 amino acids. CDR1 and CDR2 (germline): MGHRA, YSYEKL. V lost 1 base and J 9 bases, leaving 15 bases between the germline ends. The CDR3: CASSQVEGGPSYTF. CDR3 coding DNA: TGCGCCAGCAGCCAAGTTGAGGGGGGCCCTAGCTACACCTTC.

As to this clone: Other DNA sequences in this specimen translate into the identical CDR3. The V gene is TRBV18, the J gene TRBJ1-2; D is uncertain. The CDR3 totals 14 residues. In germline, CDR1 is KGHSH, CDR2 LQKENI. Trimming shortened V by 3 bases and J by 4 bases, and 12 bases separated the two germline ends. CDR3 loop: CASSPPDGSYGYTF. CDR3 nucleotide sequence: TGTGCCAGCTCACCCCCGGACGGGAGCTATGGCTACACCTTC.

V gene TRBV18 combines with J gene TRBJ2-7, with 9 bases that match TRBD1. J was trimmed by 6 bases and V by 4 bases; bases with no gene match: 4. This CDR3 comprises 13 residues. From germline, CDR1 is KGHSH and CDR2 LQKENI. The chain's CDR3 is CASSLLDRGEQYF. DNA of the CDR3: TGTGCCAGCTCACTCTTGGACAGGGGCGAGCAGTACTTC.